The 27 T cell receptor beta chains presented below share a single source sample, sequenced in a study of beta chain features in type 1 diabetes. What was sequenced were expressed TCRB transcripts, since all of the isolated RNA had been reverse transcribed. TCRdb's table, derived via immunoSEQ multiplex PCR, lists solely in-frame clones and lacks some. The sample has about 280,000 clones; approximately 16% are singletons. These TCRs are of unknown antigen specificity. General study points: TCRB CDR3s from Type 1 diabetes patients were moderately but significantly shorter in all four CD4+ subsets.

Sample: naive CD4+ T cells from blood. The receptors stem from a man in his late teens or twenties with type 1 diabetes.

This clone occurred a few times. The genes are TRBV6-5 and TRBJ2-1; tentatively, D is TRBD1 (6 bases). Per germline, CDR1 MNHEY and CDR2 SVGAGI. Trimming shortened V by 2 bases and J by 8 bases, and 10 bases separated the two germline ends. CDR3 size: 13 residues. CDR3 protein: CASSYTGIYEQFF. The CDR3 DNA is TGTGCCAGCAGTTACACAGGGATCTATGAGCAGTTCTTC.

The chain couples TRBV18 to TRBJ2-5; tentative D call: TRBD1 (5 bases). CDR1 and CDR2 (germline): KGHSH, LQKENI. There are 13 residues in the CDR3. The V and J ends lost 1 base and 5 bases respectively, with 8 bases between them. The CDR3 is CASSPQGPETQYF. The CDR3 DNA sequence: TGTGCCAGCTCACCACAGGGGCCGGAGACCCAGTACTTC.

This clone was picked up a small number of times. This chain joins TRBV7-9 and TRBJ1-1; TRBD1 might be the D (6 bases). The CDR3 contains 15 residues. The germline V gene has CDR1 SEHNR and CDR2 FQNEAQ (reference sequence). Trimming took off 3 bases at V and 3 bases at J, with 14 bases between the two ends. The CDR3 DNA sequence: TGTGCCAGCAGCTTCCCGACAGGAAGGGACACTGAAGCTTTCTTT. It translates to CASSFPTGRDTEAFF. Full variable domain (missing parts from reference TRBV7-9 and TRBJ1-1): DTGVSQNPRHKITKRGQNVTFRCDPISEHNRLYWYRQTLGQGPEFLTYFQNEAQLEKSRLLSDRFSAERPKGSFSTLEIQRTEQGDSAMYLCASSFPTGRDTEAFFGQGTRLTVV.

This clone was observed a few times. CDR3 nucleotide sequence: TGTGCCAGTCGCCTAGCGGATATCTACAATGAGCAGTTCTTC. As protein: CASRLADIYNEQFF. The rearrangement joins TRBV19 to TRBJ2-1; the match to TRBD2 covers 7 bases. V trimming: 8 bases; J trimming: 3 bases; junction bases outside the gene matches: 7. The CDR3 loop spans 14 amino acids. Per germline, CDR1 LNHDA and CDR2 SQIVND (reference sequence).

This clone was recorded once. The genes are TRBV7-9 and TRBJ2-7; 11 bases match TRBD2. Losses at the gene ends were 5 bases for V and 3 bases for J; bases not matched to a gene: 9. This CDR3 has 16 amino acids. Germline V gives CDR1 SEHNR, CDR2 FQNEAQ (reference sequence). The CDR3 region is CASSASGTSGIYEQYF. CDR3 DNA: TGTGCCAGCAGCGCCTCCGGGACTAGCGGAATCTACGAGCAGTACTTC.

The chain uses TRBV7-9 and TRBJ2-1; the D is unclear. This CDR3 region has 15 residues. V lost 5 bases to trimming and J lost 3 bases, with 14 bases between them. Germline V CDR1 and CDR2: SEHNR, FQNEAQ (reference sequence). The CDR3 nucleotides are TGTGCCAGCAGCCCTACTTCTTCGTACTACAATGAGCAGTTCTTC. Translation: CASSPTSSYYNEQFF.

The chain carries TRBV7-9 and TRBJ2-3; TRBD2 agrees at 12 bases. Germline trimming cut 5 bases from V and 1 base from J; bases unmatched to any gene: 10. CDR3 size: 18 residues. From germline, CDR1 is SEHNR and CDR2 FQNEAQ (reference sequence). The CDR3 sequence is CASSRLAGDRGGTDTQYF. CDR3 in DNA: TGTGCCAGCAGCCGACTAGCGGGAGATCGAGGGGGCACAGATACGCAGTATTTT.

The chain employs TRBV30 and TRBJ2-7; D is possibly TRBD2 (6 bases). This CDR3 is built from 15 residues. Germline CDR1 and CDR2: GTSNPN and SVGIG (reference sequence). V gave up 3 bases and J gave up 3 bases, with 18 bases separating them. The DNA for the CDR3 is TGTGCCTGGAGGAGTGTCGCGGGGAACCTCTACGAGCAGTACTTC. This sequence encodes CAWRSVAGNLYEQYF.

In nucleotides, the CDR3 is TGTGCCATCGGGGACAGGGGGGCTCTTGAGCAGTTCTTC. The encoded protein is CAIGDRGALEQFF. The genes are TRBV10-3 and TRBJ2-1, with 11 positions matching TRBD1. Germline CDR1 is ENHRY and CDR2 is SYGVKD. CDR3 length equals 13 residues. Trimming at V came to 8 bases and at J to 9 bases, leaving 6 bases not matched to a gene.

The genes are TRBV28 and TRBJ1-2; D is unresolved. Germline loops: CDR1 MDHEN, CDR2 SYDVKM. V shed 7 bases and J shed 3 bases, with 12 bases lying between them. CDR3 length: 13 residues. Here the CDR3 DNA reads TGTGCCAGCACTCCCTCGGGAGACTATGGCTACACCTTC. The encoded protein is CASTPSGDYGYTF.

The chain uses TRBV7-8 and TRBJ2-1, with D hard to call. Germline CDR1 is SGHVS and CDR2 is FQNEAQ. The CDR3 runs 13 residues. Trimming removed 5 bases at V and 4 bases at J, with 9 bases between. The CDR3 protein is CASSIMRYNEQFF. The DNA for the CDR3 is TGTGCCAGCAGCATAATGCGGTACAATGAGCAGTTCTTC.

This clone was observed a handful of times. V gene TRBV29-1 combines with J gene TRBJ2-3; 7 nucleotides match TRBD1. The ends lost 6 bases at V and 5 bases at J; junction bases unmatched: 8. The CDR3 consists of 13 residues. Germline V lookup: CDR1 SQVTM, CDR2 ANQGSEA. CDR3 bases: TGCAGCGTGGGGGCAGGGGGTGGAGATACGCAGTATTTT. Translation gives CSVGAGGGDTQYF.

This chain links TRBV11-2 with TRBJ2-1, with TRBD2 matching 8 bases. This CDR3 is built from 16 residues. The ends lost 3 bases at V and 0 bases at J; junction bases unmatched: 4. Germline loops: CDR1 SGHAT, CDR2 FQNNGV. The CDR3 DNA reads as TGTGCCAGCAGCTTTTTCAGCGGGAGCTCCTACAATGAGCAGTTCTTC. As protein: CASSFFSGSSYNEQFF.

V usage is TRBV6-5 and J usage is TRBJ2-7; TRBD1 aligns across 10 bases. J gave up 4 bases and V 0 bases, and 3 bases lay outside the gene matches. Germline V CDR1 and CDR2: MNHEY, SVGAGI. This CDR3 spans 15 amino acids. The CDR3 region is CASSYSPGQGYEQYF. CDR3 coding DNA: TGTGCCAGCAGTTACTCACCGGGACAGGGGTACGAGCAGTACTTC.

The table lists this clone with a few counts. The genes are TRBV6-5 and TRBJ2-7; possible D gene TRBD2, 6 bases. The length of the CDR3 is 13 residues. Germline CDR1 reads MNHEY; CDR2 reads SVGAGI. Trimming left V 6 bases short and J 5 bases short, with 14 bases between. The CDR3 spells CASRRGTMNEQYF. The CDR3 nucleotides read TGTGCCAGCAGGCGCGGGACCATGAACGAGCAGTACTTC.

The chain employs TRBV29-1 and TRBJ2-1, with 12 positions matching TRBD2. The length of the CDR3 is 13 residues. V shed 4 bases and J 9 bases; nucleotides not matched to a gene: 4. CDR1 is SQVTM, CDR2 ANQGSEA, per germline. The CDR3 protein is CSVGGLAGSEQFF. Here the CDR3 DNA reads TGCAGCGTTGGGGGACTAGCGGGCAGTGAGCAGTTCTTC.

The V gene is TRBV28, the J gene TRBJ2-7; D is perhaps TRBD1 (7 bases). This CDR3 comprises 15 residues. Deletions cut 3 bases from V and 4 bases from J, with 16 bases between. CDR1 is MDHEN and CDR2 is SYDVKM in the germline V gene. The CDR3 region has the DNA TGTGCCAGCAGTTTTAGATTACAGGGGAGGTACGAGCAGTACTTC. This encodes CASSFRLQGRYEQYF.

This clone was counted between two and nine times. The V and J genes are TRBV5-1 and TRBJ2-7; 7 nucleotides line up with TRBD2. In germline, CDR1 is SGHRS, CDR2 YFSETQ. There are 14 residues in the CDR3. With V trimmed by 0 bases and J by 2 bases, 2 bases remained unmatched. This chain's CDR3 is CASSLERDAYEQYF. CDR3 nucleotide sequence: TGCGCCAGCAGCTTGGAGCGGGACGCCTACGAGCAGTACTTC.

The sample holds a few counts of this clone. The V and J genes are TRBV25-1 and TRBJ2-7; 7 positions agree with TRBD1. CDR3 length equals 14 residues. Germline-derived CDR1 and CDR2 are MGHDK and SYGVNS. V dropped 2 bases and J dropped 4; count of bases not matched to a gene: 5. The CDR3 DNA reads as TGTGCCAGCAGTGAAACGGGCAGGGGGTACGAGCAGTACTTC. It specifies CASSETGRGYEQYF.

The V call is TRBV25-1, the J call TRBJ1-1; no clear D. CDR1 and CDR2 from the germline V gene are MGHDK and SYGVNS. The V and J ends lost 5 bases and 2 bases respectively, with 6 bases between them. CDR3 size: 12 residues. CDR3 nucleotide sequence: TGTGCCAGCAGTCAACTAAACACTGAAGCTTTCTTT. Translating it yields CASSQLNTEAFF.

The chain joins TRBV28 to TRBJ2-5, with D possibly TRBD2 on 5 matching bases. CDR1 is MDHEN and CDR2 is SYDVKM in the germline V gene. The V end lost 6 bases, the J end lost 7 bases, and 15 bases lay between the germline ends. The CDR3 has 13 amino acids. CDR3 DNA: TGTGCCAGCAGCCCAACTAGTGAGGTGACCCAGTACTTC. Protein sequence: CASSPTSEVTQYF. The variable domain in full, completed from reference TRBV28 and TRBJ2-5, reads DVKVTQSSRYLVKRTGEKVFLECVQDMDHENMFWYRQDPGLGLRLIYFSYDVKMKEKGDIPEGYSVSREKKERFSLILESASTNQTSMYLCASSPTSEVTQYFGPGTRLLVL.

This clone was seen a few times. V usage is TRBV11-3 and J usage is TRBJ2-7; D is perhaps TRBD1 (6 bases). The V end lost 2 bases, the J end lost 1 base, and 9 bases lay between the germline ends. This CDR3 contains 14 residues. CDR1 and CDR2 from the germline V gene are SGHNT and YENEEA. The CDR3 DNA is TGTGCCAGCAGCTTACAGGGGCAATCCTACGAGCAGTACTTC. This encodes CASSLQGQSYEQYF.

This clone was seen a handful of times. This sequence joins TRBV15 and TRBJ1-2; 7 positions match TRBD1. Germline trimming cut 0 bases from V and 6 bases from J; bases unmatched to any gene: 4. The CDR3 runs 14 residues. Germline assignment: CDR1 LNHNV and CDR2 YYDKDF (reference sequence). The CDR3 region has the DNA TGTGCCACCAGCAGAGATAGGGGGCTGGATGGCTACACCTTC. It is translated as CATSRDRGLDGYTF.

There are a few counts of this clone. The CDR3: CASSPGLLTGQYF. The DNA of the CDR3 is TGTGCCAGCAGTCCAGGGCTCCTTACCGGGCAGTACTTC. The rearrangement joins TRBV28 to TRBJ2-7, with D possibly being TRBD1 (5 bases). The germline V gene has CDR1 MDHEN and CDR2 SYDVKM. The CDR3 totals 13 residues. V dropped 5 bases and J dropped 9 bases, with 17 bases sitting between them.

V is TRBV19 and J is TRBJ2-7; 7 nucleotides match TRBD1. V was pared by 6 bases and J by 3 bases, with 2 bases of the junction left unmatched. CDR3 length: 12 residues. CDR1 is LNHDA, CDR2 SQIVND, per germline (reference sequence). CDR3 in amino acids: CASSRDSYEQYF. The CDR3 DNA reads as TGTGCCAGTAGCCGGGACAGCTACGAGCAGTACTTC. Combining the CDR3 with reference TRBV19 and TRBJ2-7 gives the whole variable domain DGGITQSPKYLFRKEGQNVTLSCEQNLNHDAMYWYRQDPGQGLRLIYYSQIVNDFQKGDIAEGYSVSREKKESFPLTVTSAQKNPTAFYLCASSRDSYEQYFGPGTRLTVT.

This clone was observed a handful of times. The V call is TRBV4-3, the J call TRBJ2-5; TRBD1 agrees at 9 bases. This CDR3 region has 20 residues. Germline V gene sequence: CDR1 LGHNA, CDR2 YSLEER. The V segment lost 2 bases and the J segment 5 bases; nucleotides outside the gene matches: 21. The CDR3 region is CASSQRTRWGDRAIRETQYF. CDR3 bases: TGCGCCAGCAGCCAAAGGACACGGTGGGGGGACAGGGCCATCAGGGAGACCCAGTACTTC.

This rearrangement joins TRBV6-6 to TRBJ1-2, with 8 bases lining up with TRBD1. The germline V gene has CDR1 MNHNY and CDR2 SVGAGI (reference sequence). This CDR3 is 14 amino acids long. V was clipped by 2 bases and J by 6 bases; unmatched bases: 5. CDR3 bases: TGTGCCAGCAGTTACGGGCAGGGGGCGGATGGCTACACCTTC. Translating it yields CASSYGQGADGYTF.